The next 32 T cell receptor beta chains were all read from a single sample in a study of T cell responses to AZD1222 COVID-19 vaccine. Sequencing was performed with immunoSEQ multiplex PCR; in TCRdb, only in-frame clones are kept and a portion is missing. The table records approximately 60,000 clones, about 74% of them present only once. The sequences come from peripheral blood, collected on day 0 of AZD1222 vaccination. These receptors were obtained from an adult in good health.

The V and J genes are TRBV21-1 and TRBJ1-5; TRBD1 reflects the table's D call only, with no check against the DNA. TRBV21-1 is noted as a pseudogene. There are 15 residues in the CDR3. Here the CDR3 reads CASSIATGEDRPQHF. As DNA, the CDR3 is TGTGCCAGCAGCATCGCGACAGGGGAGGATAGGCCCCAGCATTTT.

This clone was counted once. The chain links TRBV2 to TRBJ1-2; 8 bases agree with TRBD1. The CDR3 totals 15 residues. Trimming took 5 bases from V and 4 from J; bases not matched to a gene: 9. The germline V gene has CDR1 SNHLY and CDR2 FYNNEI. The CDR3 coding sequence is TGTGCCAGCAGTATCGGACAGGGAGGGCTCTATGGCTACACCTTC. Amino acid sequence: CASSIGQGGLYGYTF. Full variable domain (remainder filled in from reference TRBV2 and TRBJ1-2): EPEVTQTPSHQVTQMGQEVILRCVPISNHLYFYWYRQILGQKVEFLVSFYNNEISEKSEIFDDQFSVERPDGSNFTLKIRSTKLEDSAMYFCASSIGQGGLYGYTFGSGTRLTVV.

The chain joins TRBV6-6 to TRBJ1-5, with D perhaps TRBD1 (5 bases). Trimming removed 0 bases from V and 7 bases from J, with 16 bases in between. Germline V gene data show CDR1 as MNHNY and CDR2 as SVGAGI (reference sequence). The CDR3 extends over 16 amino acids. The CDR3 nucleotides are TGTGCCAGCAGTTACTCGAGGGACGAGCTTGGCCAGCCCCAGCATTTT. Its translation is CASSYSRDELGQPQHF.

J is TRBJ2-1 and V is TRBV11-2; the match to TRBD2 covers 9 bases. With 5 bases clipped from V and 2 bases from J, the junction kept 4 bases outside the gene matches. The length of the CDR3 is 15 residues. CDR1 and CDR2 from the germline V gene are SGHAT and FQNNGV. CDR3 loop: CASSLLAGTYNEQFF. As DNA, the CDR3 is TGTGCCAGCAGCCTCCTAGCGGGGACCTACAATGAGCAGTTCTTC.

The rearrangement joins TRBV6-5 to TRBJ2-7; unclear D gene. V gave up 6 bases and J gave up 3 bases, with 18 bases separating them. CDR1 and CDR2 from the germline V gene are MNHEY and SVGAGI. The CDR3 has 15 amino acids. The chain's CDR3 is CASSPWERTVYEQYF. The DNA of the CDR3 is TGTGCCAGCAGCCCCTGGGAAAGAACGGTCTACGAGCAGTACTTC.

V gene TRBV19 combines with J gene TRBJ1-5, with 10 bases that match TRBD1. V was pared by 4 bases and J by 8 bases, with 8 bases of the junction left unmatched. CDR1 and CDR2 (germline): LNHDA, SQIVND (reference sequence). The CDR3 consists of 15 residues. The CDR3 here is CASSTRTGGIEPQHF. CDR3 coding DNA: TGTGCCAGTAGTACCCGGACAGGGGGTATTGAGCCCCAGCATTTT.

The chain has TRBV18 and TRBJ1-1; D might be TRBD1 (6 bases). The CDR3 sequence is 14 residues long. CDR1 is KGHSH, CDR2 LQKENI, per germline. With 6 bases removed from V and 0 bases from J, the gap between germline ends came to 11 bases. The DNA for the CDR3 is TGTGCCAGCTCGTTCAACAGGGTGAACACTGAAGCTTTCTTT. Translation gives CASSFNRVNTEAFF. The full variable domain, rest sourced from reference TRBV18 and TRBJ1-1, is NAGVMQNPRHLVRRRGQEARLRCSPMKGHSHVYWYRQLPEEGLKFMVYLQKENIIDESGMPKERFSAEFPKEGPSILRIQQVVRGDSAAYFCASSFNRVNTEAFFGQGTRLTVV.

The chain is built from TRBV30 and TRBJ2-3; TRBD2 might be the D (5 bases). Germline V lookup: CDR1 GTSNPN, CDR2 SVGIG (reference sequence). V lost 3 bases and J lost 1, with 17 bases in between. This CDR3 contains 16 residues. The CDR3 DNA reads TGTGCCTGGAGGCCCACGCGGGCACGCCGCACAGATACGCAGTATTTT. Protein: CAWRPTRARRTDTQYF.

The rearrangement joins TRBV7-9 to TRBJ2-4; tentatively, D is TRBD2 (6 bases). Germline V gene lookup returns CDR1 SEHNR and CDR2 FQNEAQ (reference sequence). The CDR3 extends over 15 amino acids. Trimming left V 7 bases short and J 8 bases short, with 21 bases between. The CDR3 region is CASTRRGPEGDIQYF. The CDR3 DNA follows: TGTGCCAGCACCCGGAGGGGACCGGAGGGAGACATTCAGTACTTC.

The chain is built from TRBV12-3 or TRBV12-4 and TRBJ1-2; 7 bases are a match to TRBD1. The CDR3 has 13 residues. Losses at the gene ends were 3 bases for V and 3 bases for J; bases not matched to a gene: 1. The CDR3 DNA reads as TGTGCCAGCAGTTTTACAGGGGACTATGGCTACACCTTC. Its protein product is CASSFTGDYGYTF.

The rearrangement links TRBV7-9 to TRBJ1-5; TRBD1 aligns across 11 bases. Germline V gene sequence: CDR1 SEHNR, CDR2 FQNEAQ (reference sequence). V was clipped by 3 bases and J by 7 bases; unmatched bases: 8. The CDR3 covers 16 residues. CDR3 protein: CASSLGPGTGGQPQHF. In DNA, the CDR3 is TGTGCCAGCAGCTTGGGGCCCGGGACAGGGGGGCAGCCCCAGCATTTT.

In this sample, this clone turned up a few times. The gene calls are TRBV9 and TRBJ2-1; no clear D. The V and J ends lost 0 bases and 6 bases respectively, with 4 bases between them. Germline values: CDR1 SGDLS, CDR2 YYNGEE. The CDR3 loop spans 12 amino acids. The chain's CDR3 is CASSVVTNEQFF. CDR3 in DNA: TGTGCCAGCAGCGTAGTAACCAATGAGCAGTTCTTC.

The chain combines TRBV7-8 with TRBJ2-3; 14 nucleotides line up with TRBD2. The CDR3 runs to 16 residues. J gave up 8 bases and V 1 base, and 5 bases lay outside the gene matches. Germline CDR1 SGHVS, CDR2 FQNEAQ. CDR3 bases: TGTGCCAGCAGCTTAGGACTAGCGGGGGGGCCTGCTACGCAGTATTTT. Translation: CASSLGLAGGPATQYF.

This clone was counted many times. The chain recombines TRBV4-3 with TRBJ1-5; the D gene is possibly TRBD1 (5 bases). The V and J ends lost 4 bases and 2 bases respectively, with 15 bases between them. CDR1 and CDR2 from the germline V gene are LGHNA and YSLEER. There are 16 residues in the CDR3. CDR3 protein: CASSLWEGDGNQPQHF. The CDR3 region has the DNA TGCGCCAGCAGCCTTTGGGAAGGGGACGGCAATCAGCCCCAGCATTTT.

CDR3 amino acids: CASSYSRGEAFF. For the CDR3, the DNA is TGTGCCAGCAGTTATTCCCGGGGTGAAGCTTTCTTT. The chain joins TRBV25-1 to TRBJ1-1; D gene ambiguous. CDR1 is MGHDK and CDR2 is SYGVNS in the germline V gene. V lost 5 bases to trimming and J lost 7 bases, with 11 bases between them. The CDR3 is made up of 12 amino acids.

The chain recombines TRBV5-4 with TRBJ2-7, with a tentative D call TRBD1 (5 bases). This CDR3 comprises 14 residues. Trimming left V 0 bases short and J 5 bases short, with 12 bases between. Germline-derived CDR1 and CDR2 are SGHNT and YYREEE (reference sequence). The CDR3 DNA reads TGTGCCAGCAGCTTGGGACAGACATGGGACGAGCAGTACTTC. It translates to CASSLGQTWDEQYF.

The chain combines TRBV7-9 with TRBJ2-1; unclear D gene. From germline, CDR1 is SEHNR and CDR2 FQNEAQ (reference sequence). This CDR3 contains 12 residues. V gave up 2 bases and J gave up 9 bases, with 8 bases separating them. The CDR3 DNA reads TGTGCCAGCAGCTTACGTAGTACTGAGCAGTTCTTC. This codes for CASSLRSTEQFF.

In this sample, this clone turned up a few times. The V call is TRBV27, the J call TRBJ2-7; weak D call: TRBD2 (6 bases). Germline values: CDR1 MNHEY, CDR2 SMNVEV (reference sequence). This CDR3 region has 16 residues. V was shortened by 0 bases and J by 2 bases, with 14 bases between the two germline ends. CDR3 in amino acids: CASSLSGGDRAYEQYF. The DNA of the CDR3 is TGTGCCAGCAGTTTATCGGGGGGAGACAGAGCCTACGAGCAGTACTTC.

CDR3 region: CASSHPAQGTDTQYF. Written as DNA, the CDR3 is TGTGCCAGCAGCCATCCGGCACAGGGCACAGATACGCAGTATTTT. The genes are TRBV6-2 or TRBV6-3 and TRBJ2-3, with D tentatively TRBD1 (5 bases). The V end lost 6 bases, the J end lost 1 base, and 14 bases lay between the germline ends. This CDR3 contains 15 residues. Germline loops: CDR1 MNHEY, CDR2 SVGEGT.

The chain links TRBV7-9 to TRBJ1-6; 8 nucleotides align to TRBD1. The J segment lost 10 bases and the V segment lost 3 bases, leaving 5 bases of the junction unmatched. The V gene's germline CDR1 is SEHNR and CDR2 FQNEAQ (reference sequence). The CDR3 sequence is 14 residues long. The CDR3 region is CASSFDRGRSPLHF. Written as DNA, the CDR3 is TGTGCCAGCAGCTTCGACAGGGGTCGCTCACCCCTCCACTTT.

In DNA, the CDR3 is TGTGCCAGCAGCGGGGGCTGGGGCGCGACCCGGGCAGATACGCAGTATTTT. Protein sequence: CASSGGWGATRADTQYF. The J gene is TRBJ2-3, the V gene TRBV5-6; D is perhaps TRBD1 (6 bases). V dropped 4 bases and J dropped 4 bases, with 22 bases sitting between them. CDR3 length: 17 amino acids. Looked up from germline, CDR1 is SGHDT and CDR2 is YYEEEE.

This chain connects TRBV7-8 to TRBJ1-5; tentative D call: TRBD1 (5 bases). This CDR3 comprises 16 residues. Trimming took 1 base from V and 1 from J, leaving 11 bases between them. Germline CDR1 reads SGHVS; CDR2 reads FQNEAQ. The CDR3 reads CASSLVGGISNQPQHF. The CDR3 DNA sequence: TGTGCCAGCAGCTTAGTGGGGGGAATCAGCAATCAGCCCCAGCATTTT.

This clone was detected only a few times. This chain links TRBV30 with TRBJ1-2; the D gene is possibly TRBD1 (5 bases). CDR1 is GTSNPN, CDR2 SVGIG, per germline (reference sequence). This CDR3 spans 15 amino acids. The ends were cut back, 0 bases at V and 6 bases at J, with 17 bases in the middle. The DNA for the CDR3 is TGTGCCTGGAGTGTACTGGACACGCAAAAGGATGGCTACACCTTC. Its translation is CAWSVLDTQKDGYTF.

This clone showed up just once. The V gene is TRBV5-1, the J gene TRBJ1-6; 7 bases are a match to TRBD1. This CDR3 comprises 14 residues. J gave up 7 bases and V 4 bases, and 5 bases lay outside the gene matches. Germline V lookup: CDR1 SGHRS, CDR2 YFSETQ. CDR3 loop: CASSTGQANSPLHF. CDR3 nucleotide sequence: TGCGCCAGCAGCACCGGACAGGCGAATTCACCCCTCCACTTT.

The chain employs TRBV3-1 (or the pseudogene TRBV3-2) and TRBJ2-1, with D possibly TRBD1 on 6 matching bases. With 5 bases removed from V and 3 bases from J, the gap between germline ends came to 14 bases. The germline CDR1 and CDR2 sequences are LGHDT and YNNKEL (reference sequence). The CDR3 runs to 15 residues. The CDR3 reads CASSSPADSYNEQFF. CDR3 in DNA: TGTGCCAGCAGCTCCCCGGCGGACAGCTACAATGAGCAGTTCTTC.

The chain recombines TRBV7-9 with TRBJ2-2; D call uncertain. The V end lost 2 bases, the J end lost 4 bases, and 14 bases lay between the germline ends. The germline V gene encodes CDR1 SEHNR and CDR2 FQNEAQ (reference sequence). CDR3 length: 16 residues. The CDR3 loop reads CASSLLGLGSTGELFF. The CDR3 bases are TGTGCCAGCAGCTTATTAGGGCTAGGTTCCACCGGGGAGCTGTTTTTT.

The chain joins TRBV2 to TRBJ1-5; 10 positions agree with TRBD1. V lost 4 bases, J lost 7 bases, and 4 bases stayed unmatched. This CDR3 has 14 amino acids. Germline V gene data show CDR1 as SNHLY and CDR2 as FYNNEI. The CDR3 bases are TGTGCCAGCAGTGGTGGGACAGGGGCCCAGCCCCAGCATTTT. Its protein is CASSGGTGAQPQHF.

The V gene is TRBV7-9, the J gene TRBJ2-7; no definite D call. Trimming left V 5 bases short and J 0 bases short, with 8 bases between. CDR1 and CDR2 from the germline V gene are SEHNR and FQNEAQ (reference sequence). This CDR3 comprises 13 residues. DNA for the CDR3: TGTGCCAGCAGCCCTCGTAGCTCCTACGAGCAGTACTTC. It yields the protein CASSPRSSYEQYF.

This chain joins TRBV28 and TRBJ1-4; 7 nucleotides align to TRBD1. This CDR3 is built from 18 residues. CDR1 and CDR2 from the germline V gene are MDHEN and SYDVKM. V shed 3 bases, J shed 3 bases, and the junction held 13 bases outside the gene matches. CDR3 nucleotide sequence: TGTGCCAGCAGTTTTCCCTCTGGGACCACAGGGGCTAATGAAAAACTGTTTTTT. This sequence encodes CASSFPSGTTGANEKLFF.

This sequence joins TRBV7-8 and TRBJ2-3; either TRBD1 or TRBD2 may fit D (5 bases each). Germline V CDR1 and CDR2: SGHVS, FQNEAQ. The CDR3 runs to 12 residues. V gave up 4 bases and J gave up 8 bases, with 10 bases separating them. The chain's CDR3 is CASSSHGGTQYF. In DNA form, the CDR3 reads TGTGCCAGCAGCTCCCATGGGGGTACGCAGTATTTT.

This chain joins TRBV6-4 and TRBJ1-1; D ambiguous. CDR1 is MRHNA and CDR2 is SNTAGT in the germline V gene. The CDR3 contains 15 residues. Trimming removed 7 bases from V and 0 bases from J, with 15 bases in between. The CDR3 reads CASTISAGMNTEAFF. DNA of the CDR3: TGTGCCAGCACCATCTCAGCGGGGATGAACACTGAAGCTTTCTTT.

V is TRBV7-8 and J is TRBJ1-2; D unresolved. This CDR3 comprises 15 residues. CDR1 and CDR2 from the germline V gene are SGHVS and FQNEAQ. V shed 1 base and J shed 0 bases, with 9 bases lying between them. The CDR3 loop is CASSLGAVANYGYTF. CDR3 DNA sequence: TGTGCCAGCAGCTTAGGGGCAGTAGCTAACTATGGCTACACCTTC. The full variable domain, with the rest looked up from reference TRBV7-8 and TRBJ1-2, is GAGVSQSPRYKVAKRGQDVALRCDPISGHVSLFWYQQALGQGPEFLTYFQNEAQLDKSGLPSDRFFAERPEGSVSTLKIQRTQQEDSAVYLCASSLGAVANYGYTFGSGTRLTVV.